This T cell receptor beta chain is drawn from a study of human T cells and chemical hapten exposure. This CDR3 contains 15 residues. Trimming took 1 base from V and 3 from J, leaving 13 bases between them. Germline assignment: CDR1 DFQATT and CDR2 SNEGSKA (reference sequence). In this sample, this clonotype turned up many times. Time point specified: pre-sensitization, week 0. Indicated treatment: therapeutic diphenylcyclopropenone sensitization with weekly scalp DPC. MiXCR, applied by TCRdb to the RACE reads, yields one record per CDR3 protein. The profile shows tens of thousands of distinct CDR3 sequences, around an eighth of them singletons.

The TCR sequence derives from a woman in her 30s with alopecia areata. Some clones in this sample may be carry-over from other donors' samples. This chain connects TRBV20-1 to TRBJ1-5; possibly TRBD1 for D (5 bases). The material sequenced was whole blood, taken in connection with sensitization to the hapten diphenylcyclopropenone (DPC). The CDR3 here is CSARGEAGPNQPQHF. The CDR3 bases are TGCAGTGCTAGAGGGGAGGCAGGGCCCAATCAGCCCCAGCATTTT.